The TCR beta chain described here comes from a study of post-analysis software for immune sequencing data. Background on the study: There were relapsing-remitting, secondary progressive and progressive-relapsing multiple sclerosis among the disease courses included.

Prepared TCR beta cDNA libraries contained unique molecular identifiers. cDNA molecules numbering 400,000 to 550,000 came from approximately 1 to 10 million T cells. From the PCR reads, TCRdb called clonotypes with MiXCR, one entry per CDR3 protein. The sample has some 890,000 distinct CDR3 sequences; roughly 58% are singletons. A word on this clonotype: Its antigen is undetermined.

Findings and caveats of the study: Controls' normalized Chao1 diversity significantly exceeded that of multiple sclerosis patients.

The receptor's source is a girl between 10 and 17 years old with multiple sclerosis. The sample was blood.

CDR3: CASSPRMGGTQETQYF. The DNA of the CDR3 is TGCGCCAGCAGCCCCAGGATGGGCGGGACCCAAGAGACCCAGTACTTC. V and J are TRBV4-1 and TRBJ2-5, with D possibly being TRBD2 (6 bases). Germline-derived CDR1 and CDR2 are MGHRA and YSYEKL. Deletions cut 4 bases from V and 1 base from J, with 16 bases between. The CDR3 runs to 16 residues.